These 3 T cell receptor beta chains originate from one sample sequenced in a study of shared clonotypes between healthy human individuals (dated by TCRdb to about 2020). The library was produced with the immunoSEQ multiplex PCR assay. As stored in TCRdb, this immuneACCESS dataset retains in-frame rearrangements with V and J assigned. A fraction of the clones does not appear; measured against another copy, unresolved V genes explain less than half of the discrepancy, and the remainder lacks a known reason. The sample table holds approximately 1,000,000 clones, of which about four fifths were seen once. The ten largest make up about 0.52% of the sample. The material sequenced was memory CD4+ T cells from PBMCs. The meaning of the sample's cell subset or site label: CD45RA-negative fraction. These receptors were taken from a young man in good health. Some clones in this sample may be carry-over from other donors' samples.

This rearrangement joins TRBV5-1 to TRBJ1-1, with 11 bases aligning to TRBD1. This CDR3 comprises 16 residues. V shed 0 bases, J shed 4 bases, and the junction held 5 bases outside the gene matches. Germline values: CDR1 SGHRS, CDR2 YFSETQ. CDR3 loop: CASSLGTGTGGTEAFF. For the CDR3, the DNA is TGCGCCAGCAGCTTGGGGACCGGGACAGGGGGCACTGAAGCTTTCTTT. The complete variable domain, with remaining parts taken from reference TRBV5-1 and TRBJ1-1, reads KAGVTQTPRYLIKTRGQQVTLSCSPISGHRSVSWYQQTPGQGLQFLFEYFSETQRNKGNFPGRFSGRQFSNSRSEMNVSTLELGDSALYLCASSLGTGTGGTEAFFGQGTRLTVV.

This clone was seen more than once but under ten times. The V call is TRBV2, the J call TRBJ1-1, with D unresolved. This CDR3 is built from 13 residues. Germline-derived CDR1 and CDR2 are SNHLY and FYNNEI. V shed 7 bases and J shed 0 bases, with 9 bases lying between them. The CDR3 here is CASTGNMNTEAFF. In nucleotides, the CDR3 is TGTGCCAGCACCGGGAACATGAACACTGAAGCTTTCTTT.

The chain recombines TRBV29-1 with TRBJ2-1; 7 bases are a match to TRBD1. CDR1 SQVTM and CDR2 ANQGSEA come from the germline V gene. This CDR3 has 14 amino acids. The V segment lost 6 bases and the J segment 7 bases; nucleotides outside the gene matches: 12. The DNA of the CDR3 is TGCAGCGTCCAAAGGGGGCAGGGCGGGAATGAGCAGTTCTTC. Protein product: CSVQRGQGGNEQFF.